This passage covers 23 T cell receptor beta chains from one sample sequenced in a study of graft-versus-host responses after intestinal transplantation. Irradiated stimulators labeled with violet dye, some 200,000 in number, were plated with some 200,000 CFSE-labeled responders. Assay used: immunoSEQ multiplex PCR; TCRdb lists only in-frame clones, some missing. This sample yields around 5,000 clones, of which over 25% are seen a single time; roughly 7.7% belongs to the top ten. The sample consisted of alloreactive CD8+ T cells from a mixed lymphocyte reaction culture, taken before intestinal transplant. Subset here: CFSE-low proliferating T cells sorted from roughly six-day pre-transplant mixed lymphocyte reaction (GvH or HvG direction). Source of these receptors: a human patient who received an intestinal transplant.

In regard to this clone: Possible read error: a much larger clone is one base away. Other DNA sequences in the sample encode the same CDR3. The genes are TRBV6-6 and TRBJ2-5; D gene unclear. Germline values: CDR1 MNHNY, CDR2 SVGAGI (reference sequence). This CDR3 region has 15 residues. Trimming left V 4 bases short and J 3 bases short, with 15 bases between. The CDR3 DNA follows: TGTGCCAGCAGTTTGGCCGGAACCAAAGAAGAGACCCAGTACTTC. It yields the protein CASSLAGTKEETQYF.

This clone is large (0.1 to 1%) by share. This chain connects TRBV28 to TRBJ1-5, with 9 bases that match TRBD1. V was pared by 6 bases and J by 2 bases, with 5 bases of the junction left unmatched. The CDR3 has 15 amino acids. From germline, CDR1 is MDHEN and CDR2 SYDVKM. CDR3 sequence reads: CASRGQGARNQPQHF. CDR3 nucleotide sequence: TGTGCCAGCAGGGGACAGGGTGCGCGCAATCAGCCCCAGCATTTT.

Details on this clone: One base away lies a much larger clone, so this may be a sequencing read error. J is TRBJ2-7 and V is TRBV6-1, with unresolved D. This CDR3 has 13 amino acids. Deletions cut 8 bases from V and 2 bases from J, with 13 bases between. Germline CDR1 reads MNHNS; CDR2 reads SASEGT. The CDR3 spells CASGPGGTYEQYF. CDR3 DNA: TGTGCCAGCGGTCCGGGCGGCACCTACGAGCAGTACTTC.

The chain couples TRBV6-1 to TRBJ2-7, with D perhaps assigned TRBD1 or TRBD2 (5 bases each). V was trimmed by 8 bases and J by 4 bases, leaving 12 bases between them. The CDR3 runs to 12 residues. The V gene's germline CDR1 is MNHNS and CDR2 SASEGT. This CDR3 reads CASGQGVYEQYF. The CDR3 coding sequence is TGTGCCAGCGGGCAGGGAGTTTACGAGCAGTACTTC.

V and J are TRBV29-1 and TRBJ2-7; possibly TRBD1 for D (5 bases). Germline V CDR1 and CDR2: SQVTM, ANQGSEA. V was shortened by 6 bases and J by 0 bases, with 12 bases between the two germline ends. The CDR3 spans 13 residues. The CDR3 DNA sequence: TGCAGCGTCCGGACAACCAGCTCCTACGAGCAGTACTTC. This gives the protein CSVRTTSSYEQYF.

Only a few counts were recorded for this clone. This sequence joins TRBV6-9 and TRBJ2-7, with 12 positions matching TRBD1. CDR1 MNHGY and CDR2 SVAAGI come from the germline V gene. This CDR3 contains 14 residues. Trimming removed 3 bases from V and 7 bases from J; junction bases left unmatched: 4. CDR3 DNA sequence: TGTGCCAGCAGTTACGGGACAGGGGGCCTAGAGCAGTACTTC. Protein sequence: CASSYGTGGLEQYF.

Comment on this clone: A read error may be the cause here, since a much bigger clone is one base away. Within the sample, other DNA sequences also encode this same CDR3. J is TRBJ1-1 and V is TRBV4-1, with D perhaps TRBD1 (5 bases). Germline CDR1 is MGHRA and CDR2 is YSYEKL. The CDR3 contains 13 residues. Trimming shortened V by 4 bases and J by 2 bases, and 8 bases separated the two germline ends. CDR3 amino acids: CASSLQGNTEAFF. CDR3 coding DNA: TGCGCCAGCAGCCTGCAGGGTAACACTGAAGCTTTCTTT.

This chain joins TRBV7-9 and TRBJ2-7, with 9 bases fitting TRBD1. CDR1 and CDR2 from the germline V gene are SEHNR and FQNEAQ (reference sequence). The V segment lost 5 bases and the J segment 5 bases; nucleotides outside the gene matches: 16. The CDR3 runs to 17 residues. The CDR3 DNA reads as TGTGCCAGCAGCCACCACCAGAGGACAGGGGATGGGAACGAGCAGTACTTC. It encodes CASSHHQRTGDGNEQYF.

V usage is TRBV15 and J usage is TRBJ1-4, with D perhaps matching TRBD1 (5 bases). The CDR3 has 17 residues. Germline V gene lookup returns CDR1 LNHNV and CDR2 YYDKDF (reference sequence). V gave up 0 bases and J gave up 6 bases, with 17 bases separating them. In DNA, the CDR3 is TGTGCCACCAGCAGAGATGGGGGGGAAGGTAGCGATGAAAAACTGTTTTTT. Amino acids: CATSRDGGEGSDEKLFF.

Comments on this clone: Other DNA sequences in the sample encode the same CDR3. The gene calls are TRBV30 and TRBJ2-1, with TRBD1 identical over 10 bases. The CDR3 loop spans 15 amino acids. The V gene end was trimmed by 1 base and the J gene end by 15 bases; junction bases not matched to a gene: 15. The germline V gene encodes CDR1 GTSNPN and CDR2 SVGIG (reference sequence). The CDR3 loop reads CAWSEPTGGFLSSFF. The CDR3 nucleotides read TGTGCCTGGAGTGAGCCGACAGGGGGCTTTCTTTCTTCGTTCTTC.

This clone was observed a few times. J is TRBJ2-7 and V is TRBV28; D is undetermined. CDR1 MDHEN and CDR2 SYDVKM come from the germline V gene. V shed 6 bases and J shed 0 bases, with 12 bases lying between them. The CDR3 totals 14 residues. CDR3 coding DNA: TGTGCCAGCAGAAGTGCTCTCCCCTCCTACGAGCAGTACTTC. Translating gives CASRSALPSYEQYF. Together with reference TRBV28 and TRBJ2-7, the CDR3 gives the full variable domain: DVKVTQSSRYLVKRTGEKVFLECVQDMDHENMFWYRQDPGLGLRLIYFSYDVKMKEKGDIPEGYSVSREKKERFSLILESASTNQTSMYLCASRSALPSYEQYFGPGTRLTVT.

In its sample, this clone ranks as large. The J gene is TRBJ1-1, the V gene TRBV5-4; 7 bases align to TRBD1. Per the germline V gene, CDR1 is SGHNT and CDR2 is YYREEE (reference sequence). The CDR3 consists of 14 residues. After removal of 4 bases from V and 1 base from J, the junction contained 4 bases not matched to a gene. In DNA, the CDR3 is TGTGCCAGCAGCGACAGGGTATGGAACACTGAAGCTTTCTTT. It encodes CASSDRVWNTEAFF.

A word on this clone: A much bigger clone sits one base away, suggesting this may be a read error. The same CDR3 is also encoded by other DNA sequences in this sample. The V gene is TRBV11-2, the J gene TRBJ2-7; either TRBD1 or TRBD2 may supply D (5 bases each). In germline, CDR1 is SGHAT, CDR2 FQNNGV. Trimming took 1 base from V and 1 from J, leaving 8 bases between them. CDR3 length: 14 amino acids. This chain's CDR3 is CASSLAGGSYEQYF. CDR3 DNA: TGTGCCAGCAGCTTAGCTGGGGGTTCCTACGAGCAGTACTTC.

This clone was counted only a few times. CDR3 in DNA: TGTGCCAGAAGACGGGGCATGGGGTACAATGAGCAGTTCTTC. This codes for CARRRGMGYNEQFF. The rearrangement links TRBV2 to TRBJ2-1; D may match TRBD1 or TRBD2 (5 bases each). V lost 9 bases and J lost 4, with 16 bases in between. The CDR3 runs to 14 residues. Germline CDR1 and CDR2: SNHLY and FYNNEI.

J is TRBJ2-3 and V is TRBV30; 13 nucleotides match TRBD2. V lost 1 base and J lost 6; bases outside the gene matches: 10. CDR1 is GTSNPN and CDR2 is SVGIG in the germline V gene (reference sequence). The CDR3 is 17 amino acids. The CDR3 loop reads CAWSGGLAGLTGDTQYF. Here the CDR3 DNA reads TGTGCCTGGAGTGGGGGACTAGCGGGACTAACCGGGGATACGCAGTATTTT. The full variable domain, completed using reference TRBV30 and TRBJ2-3, is SQTIHQWPATLVQPVGSPLSLECTVEGTSNPNLYWYRQAAGRGLQLLFYSVGIGQISSEVPQNLSASRPQDRQFILSSKKLLLSDSGFYLCAWSGGLAGLTGDTQYFGPGTRLTVL.

Only a few counts were recorded for this clone. A read error may be the cause here, since a much bigger clone is one base away. V and J are TRBV4-2 and TRBJ2-7; D not certain. Trimming removed 0 bases from V and 0 bases from J, with 6 bases in between. This CDR3 has 14 residues. The V gene's germline CDR1 is LGHNA and CDR2 YNFKEQ. The DNA of the CDR3 is TGTGCCAGCAGCCAAGAGATGGGCTCCTACGAGCAGTACTTC. It is translated as CASSQEMGSYEQYF.

The chain recombines TRBV6-5 with TRBJ1-1; D gene unclear. The CDR3 totals 12 residues. Germline CDR1 MNHEY, CDR2 SVGAGI. V lost 5 bases, J lost 3 bases, and 7 bases lay in between. CDR3 loop: CASSPGYTEAFF. The DNA of the CDR3 is TGTGCCAGCAGTCCCGGTTACACTGAAGCTTTCTTT.

The chain combines TRBV27 with TRBJ1-2; 8 bases agree with TRBD1. V lost 3 bases and J lost 13; bases outside the gene matches: 7. In germline, CDR1 is MNHEY, CDR2 SMNVEV (reference sequence). CDR3 length: 12 amino acids. The CDR3, as DNA: TGTGCCAGCAGTTTCCCTGGACAGGGCCCCACCTTC. This gives the protein CASSFPGQGPTF.

The V gene is TRBV7-8, the J gene TRBJ1-2; D unresolved. V was shortened by 1 base and J by 4 bases, with 4 bases between the two germline ends. Germline assignment: CDR1 SGHVS and CDR2 FQNEAQ. The CDR3 is 12 amino acids. The CDR3: CASSLGSYGYTF. DNA of the CDR3: TGTGCCAGCAGCTTAGGCAGCTATGGCTACACCTTC.

The rearrangement uses TRBV10-2 and TRBJ1-6, with 7 bases that match TRBD1. CDR3 size: 16 residues. CDR1 is WSHSY, CDR2 SAAADI, per germline. V shed 3 bases and J 5 bases; nucleotides not matched to a gene: 7. CDR3 sequence reads: CASSELQGLNNSPLHF. DNA of the CDR3: TGCGCCAGCAGTGAATTACAGGGGTTAAATAATTCACCCCTCCACTTT.

The chain recombines TRBV14 with TRBJ2-5; tentative D call: TRBD2 (6 bases). Germline lookup yields CDR1 SGHDN and CDR2 FVKESK. The V end lost 2 bases, the J end lost 6 bases, and 16 bases lay between the germline ends. This CDR3 region has 15 residues. The CDR3 DNA is TGTGCCAGCAGCCAACCCGGGAGAGAGGGCAAGACCCAGTACTTC. Its protein is CASSQPGREGKTQYF. The whole variable domain, filled in from reference TRBV14 and TRBJ2-5, reads EAGVTQFPSHSVIEKGQTVTLRCDPISGHDNLYWYRRVMGKEIKFLLHFVKESKQDESGMPNNRFLAERTGGTYSTLKVQPAELEDSGVYFCASSQPGREGKTQYFGPGTRLLVL.

The J gene is TRBJ2-1, the V gene TRBV6-1; 10 bases map to TRBD2. Per the germline V gene, CDR1 is MNHNS and CDR2 is SASEGT. J gave up 5 bases and V 8 bases, and 9 bases lay outside the gene matches. This CDR3 comprises 15 residues. CDR3: CASAGGTSANNEQFF. The CDR3 coding sequence is TGTGCCAGCGCTGGGGGGACTAGCGCTAACAATGAGCAGTTCTTC.

This chain connects TRBV4-1 to TRBJ1-1; the D gene is possibly TRBD1 (6 bases). V lost 3 bases and J lost 5, with 13 bases in between. Germline CDR1 MGHRA, CDR2 YSYEKL. The CDR3 spans 14 residues. CDR3: CASSQARGWTEAFF. CDR3 DNA: TGCGCCAGCAGCCAGGCCAGGGGATGGACTGAAGCTTTCTTT.